Listed below are T cell receptor beta chains from one sample, sequenced in a study of T cells in tuberculosis. Produced via immunoSEQ multiplex PCR; TCRdb's table is partial and in-frame only. The table has thousands of clones, approximately 97% seen once. The material sequenced was PBMCs, taken at tuberculosis diagnosis. The receptors were sampled from an adult with tuberculosis. Both conserved end residues are part of each CDR3. D genes are given only for firm matches. Clone size, where shown, is once, few, many, or a class for clones that have expanded.

j_call clone_size v_call d_call cdr3_nt cdr3_aa
TRBJ2-7 - TRBV5-1 - TGCGCCAGCAGCTTACTCGGGCAGGGGACCATCTACGAGCAGTACTTC CASSLLGQGTIYEQYF
TRBJ1-5 - TRBV9 - TGTGCCAGCAGCCCGAAAAACAGGGATTTCAATCAGCCCCAGCATTTT CASSPKNRDFNQPQHF
TRBJ2-7 once TRBV5-1 - TGCGCCAGCAGCTTGGGGACAGTCCCAAACGAGCAGTACTTC CASSLGTVPNEQYF
TRBJ2-2 - TRBV2 TRBD2 TGTGCCAGCAAGGGACTAGCGGGACCCGGGGAGCTGTTTTTT CASKGLAGPGELFF
TRBJ1-2 - TRBV7-9 - TGTGCCAGCAGCCCCCGGGACTTTGGGGGTTTTTTCTATGGCTACACCTTC CASSPRDFGGFFYGYTF
TRBJ1-2 - TRBV30 - TGTGCCTGGACCCCCTCCCGGTTCTATGGCTACACCTTC CAWTPSRFYGYTF
TRBJ1-2 - TRBV2 - TGTGCCAGCAGCTTCCAGGGCTCCCCACCGGGTGGCACCTTC CASSFQGSPPGGTF
TRBJ2-2 - TRBV6-6 TRBD1 TGTGCCAGCATCACCGGGACAGGGATTCCCGGGGAGCTGTTTTTT CASITGTGIPGELFF
TRBJ2-1 - TRBV5-1 - TGCGCCAGCAGCTTGGGGGGTCTAGCGAGAACCTACAATGAGCAGTTCTTC CASSLGGLARTYNEQFF
TRBJ2-1 - TRBV5-1 TRBD1 TGCGCCAGCAGCTTACGGGCGACAGGGGCCTACAATGAGCAGTTCTTC CASSLRATGAYNEQFF
TRBJ2-7 - TRBV2 - TGTGCCCCACGGCGAAGGGGGAACGAGCAGTACTTC CAPRRRGNEQYF
TRBJ2-6 - TRBV5-1 TRBD1 TGCGCCAGCAGCTTCACAGGGGCTGGGGCCAACGTCCTGACTTTC CASSFTGAGANVLTF
TRBJ1-2 - TRBV30 - TGTGCCTGGAAGCTTGGCCAGGGCATGACCTTAATCTATGGCTACACCTTC CAWKLGQGMTLIYGYTF
TRBJ2-6 - TRBV19 - TGTGCCAGTAGAAAATCTCTAACGGAACTAACCTCTGGGGCCAACGTCCTGACTTTC CASRKSLTELTSGANVLTF
TRBJ2-2 - TRBV7-2 TRBD1 TGTGCCAGCAGCTTAGCTGGGACAGTGAACACCGGGGAGCTGTTTTTT CASSLAGTVNTGELFF
TRBJ1-6 - TRBV9 - TGTGCCAGCAGCGTCGTCTCCTATAATTCACCCCTCCACTTT CASSVVSYNSPLHF
TRBJ2-1 once TRBV19 TRBD2 TGTGCCAGTACTCCCCGACTAGCGGGAAACAATGAGCAGTTCTTC CASTPRLAGNNEQFF
TRBJ2-7 - TRBV5-1 TRBD2 TGCGCCAGCAGCCCGGGACTAGCGGGGGTTCTCTCCTACGAGCAGTACTTC CASSPGLAGVLSYEQYF
TRBJ1-2 - TRBV5-1 TRBD1 TGCGCCAGCAGCATCGACCGGGACAGCTATGGCTACACCTTC CASSIDRDSYGYTF
TRBJ1-5 - TRBV5-1 TRBD1 TGCGCCAGCAGCCCCGGGACAGGGAATCAGCCCCAGCATTTT CASSPGTGNQPQHF
TRBJ2-5 - TRBV6-5 - TGTGCCAGCAGCCCACCGGCGGGCCCTTGGGAGGCCCAGTACTTC CASSPPAGPWEAQYF
TRBJ2-3 - TRBV30 - TGTGCCTGGAGTGTAGTAGAACCAGATACGCAGTATTTT CAWSVVEPDTQYF
TRBJ2-5 - TRBV9 - TGTGCCAGCAGCGTCTCAGATCAAGAGACCCAGTACTTC CASSVSDQETQYF
TRBJ1-1 - TRBV27 - TGTGCCAGCAGTTCCCCCTCCGTAGCAGCCACTGAAGCTTTCTTT CASSSPSVAATEAFF
TRBJ1-4 - TRBV2 - TGTGCCAGCAGTGAGCAGGGTGGGGATGAAAAACTGTTTTTT CASSEQGGDEKLFF
TRBJ2-3 - TRBV2 TRBD2 TGTGCCAGCAGTGAGGGGGCGGGGGGAGATACGCAGTATTTT CASSEGAGGDTQYF
TRBJ1-2 - TRBV9 - TGTGCCAGCAGCGTAGAAGGGGAGGACTATGGCTACACCTTC CASSVEGEDYGYTF
TRBJ2-5 - TRBV27 - TGTGCCAGCGCTGCCGGGGGACAAGAGACCCAGTACTTC CASAAGGQETQYF
TRBJ2-1 - TRBV27 - TGTGCCAGCAGTTTATCTGGGGAGGAGCCCTACAATGAGCAGTTCTTC CASSLSGEEPYNEQFF
TRBJ2-7 - TRBV7-9 - TGTGCCAGCAGCTTAATCCCGGACGAGCAGTACTTC CASSLIPDEQYF
TRBJ2-7 - TRBV5-6 - TGTGCCAGCAGCTTACTACCTCCCAACGAGCAGTACTTC CASSLLPPNEQYF
TRBJ1-1 - TRBV29-1 TRBD1 TGCAGCGTTGAAGGGCGGGGACAGGTCCACATGAACACTGAAGCTTTCTTT CSVEGRGQVHMNTEAFF
TRBJ2-1 - TRBV19 TRBD2 TGTGCCAGTAGTATTCCGGGACTAGCGGGACCTCTTCAAGACAATGAGCAGTTCTTC CASSIPGLAGPLQDNEQFF
TRBJ1-5 - TRBV19 TRBD1 TGTGCCAGTAGTATAGCCCGATGGGGACAGTACAATCAGCCCCAGCATTTT CASSIARWGQYNQPQHF
TRBJ1-1 - TRBV6-5 TRBD1 TGTGCCAGCAGTTACTCCCAGGGGGACACTGAAGCTTTCTTT CASSYSQGDTEAFF
TRBJ1-5 - TRBV7-2 TRBD1 TGTGCCAGCAGTGCGGGGGACAGGGGGCACAATCAGCCCCAGCATTTT CASSAGDRGHNQPQHF
TRBJ2-7 - TRBV10-1 TRBD2 TGCGCCAGCAGCCCCGGGACTGCAGGACTAGCGGGATCGCGCGAGCAGTACTTC CASSPGTAGLAGSREQYF
TRBJ1-1 once TRBV6-1 TRBD1 TGTGCCGGCGAAAGACAGGGAGAGACTGAAGCTTTCTTT CAGERQGETEAFF
TRBJ2-5 - TRBV19 TRBD2 TGTGCCAGTAGTCGAGGACTAGTCGAAGAGACCCAGTACTTC CASSRGLVEETQYF
TRBJ1-4 - TRBV2 - TGTGCCAGCAGTCCGCGACAGCTCGAAAAACTGTTTTTT CASSPRQLEKLFF
TRBJ1-2 large TRBV2 - TGTGCCAGCAGTGATCCTACGGGGTCAGATCTTTGCTATGGCTACACCTTC CASSDPTGSDLCYGYTF
TRBJ2-1 - TRBV11-1 TRBD2 TGTGCCAGCAGCTTGGGACTAGCGAATGAGCAGTTCTTC CASSLGLANEQFF